This note documents a single T cell receptor (beta chain) sequence. Its antigen remains unidentified. The data were obtained in a study of vaccination effects on CD4 cells after COVID-19. Findings of the study overall: Healthy vaccinees' vaccine-induced clones included only 1 of 255 cross-reacting with common cold coronaviruses. Few convalescent patients and no early post-infection timepoints were included in the study.

Looked up from germline, CDR1 is SGHRS and CDR2 is YFSETQ. This CDR3 has 14 amino acids. The V segment lost 3 bases and the J segment 6 bases; nucleotides outside the gene matches: 6. Here immunoSEQ multiplex PCR was the method, and the copy in TCRdb shows in-frame clones only, minus some. The sample holds 45,000 to 65,000 clones, around 73% seen once. Subsequent to a culture period of roughly 11 days, CD4+ T cells were isolated. Each participant was given two doses of one vaccine (BNT162b2 or mRNA-1273). Cultures had half their medium replaced with IL-2 medium on days 3 and 7. V gene TRBV5-1 combines with J gene TRBJ2-7; 10 positions match TRBD1. The TCR originated in a human donor who received a COVID-19 vaccine. Sequenced material: CD4+ T cells from PBMCs cultured without peptide, taken after COVID-19 vaccination. The CDR3 region is CASSSGTGVGEQYF. CDR3 coding DNA: TGCGCCAGCAGCTCAGGGACAGGGGTCGGCGAGCAGTACTTC.